Presented here are 14 T cell receptor beta chains from one specimen sequenced in a study of a mutant IDH1 vaccine in newly diagnosed glioma. The time point: week 11, during vaccination. In every dose of vaccine, 300 ug of mutant IDH1 20-mer peptide was given alongside topical imiquimod. Their recognized antigens are unknown. Data came from immunoSEQ multiplex PCR; TCRdb stores just in-frame clones and leaves some out. The table includes about 120,000 clones, around three quarters detected once. The sample in question was PBMCs, obtained from a glioma patient whose treatment included an IDH1 peptide vaccine. The receptors here all came from a man aged 35-49 years with glioma.

The rearrangement links TRBV2 to TRBJ2-1; TRBD1 matches at 8 bases. The CDR3 spans 13 residues. CDR1 and CDR2 from the germline V gene are SNHLY and FYNNEI. V was pared by 5 bases and J by 7 bases, with 4 bases of the junction left unmatched. CDR3 residues: CASSTGQGNEQFF. The CDR3, as DNA: TGTGCCAGCAGTACAGGACAGGGAAATGAGCAGTTCTTC.

This chain uses TRBV18 with TRBJ2-5; no definite D call. Trimming pared 0 bases from V and 5 bases from J, leaving 7 bases between. The CDR3 sequence is 13 residues long. The V gene's germline CDR1 is KGHSH and CDR2 LQKENI. The CDR3 sequence: CASSPPGVETQYF. The CDR3 DNA is TGTGCCAGCTCACCACCGGGTGTCGAGACCCAGTACTTC.

This clone has only a few counts. J is TRBJ1-1 and V is TRBV27; D is undetermined. This CDR3 contains 15 residues. V shed 2 bases and J shed 0 bases, with 10 bases lying between them. CDR1 and CDR2 (germline): MNHEY, SMNVEV (reference sequence). CDR3 sequence: CASSLRHFMNTEAFF. The CDR3 region has the DNA TGTGCCAGCAGTTTACGACACTTCATGAACACTGAAGCTTTCTTT.

The J gene is TRBJ2-1, the V gene TRBV4-3; tentatively, D is TRBD1 or TRBD2 (5 bases each). CDR3 length: 15 amino acids. CDR1 LGHNA and CDR2 YSLEER come from the germline V gene. V lost 4 bases, J lost 8 bases, and 18 bases lay in between. CDR3 sequence (DNA): TGCGCCAGCAGCCGTTCCTTGGCGAGGGGTGATGAGCAGTTCTTC. Its protein product is CASSRSLARGDEQFF.

The gene calls are TRBV19 and TRBJ1-2; TRBD1 might be the D (5 bases). Germline V gives CDR1 LNHDA, CDR2 SQIVND (reference sequence). CDR3 length: 15 amino acids. Trimming removed 3 bases at V and 4 bases at J, with 15 bases between. CDR3 sequence: CASSIGGNLFYGYTF. Here the CDR3 DNA reads TGTGCCAGTAGTATTGGGGGGAATCTCTTCTATGGCTACACCTTC.

The chain couples TRBV7-6 to TRBJ2-3; TRBD1 agrees at 10 bases. Germline CDR1 reads SGHVS; CDR2 reads FNYEAQ. Germline trimming cut 4 bases from V and 1 base from J; bases unmatched to any gene: 2. The CDR3 has 15 residues. CDR3 in DNA: TGTGCCAGCAGCTGGACAGGGGGAGGCACAGATACGCAGTATTTT. This gives the protein CASSWTGGGTDTQYF. The full variable domain, in which reference TRBV7-6 and TRBJ2-3 provide the parts outside the CDR3, is GAGVSQSPRYKVTKRGQDVALRCDPISGHVSLYWYRQALGQGPEFLTYFNYEAQQDKSGLPNDRFSAERPEGSISTLTIQRTEQRDSAMYRCASSWTGGGTDTQYFGPGTRLTVL.

This clone came up many times. The chain recombines TRBV4-3 with TRBJ2-7; D remains ambiguous. The CDR3 covers 13 residues. The germline CDR1 and CDR2 sequences are LGHNA and YSLEER. Trimming left V 1 base short and J 5 bases short, with 9 bases between. The CDR3 DNA is TGCGCCAGCAGCCAAGTCTTAGGTAACGAGCAGTACTTC. Its translation is CASSQVLGNEQYF.

This clone has ten or more counts. The chain has TRBV5-4 and TRBJ1-4, with a tentative D call TRBD1 (6 bases). The germline gives CDR1 SGHNT, CDR2 YYREEE (reference sequence). The CDR3 loop spans 15 amino acids. The V end was cut by 0 bases, the J end by 7 bases, with 13 bases between. The CDR3 sequence is CASSLDRGLTEKLFF. The CDR3, as DNA: TGTGCCAGCAGCTTGGATAGGGGGTTGACTGAAAAACTGTTTTTT.

Only a few counts were recorded for this clone. This sequence joins TRBV29-1 and TRBJ2-4; D possibly corresponds to TRBD2 (5 bases). CDR1 is SQVTM, CDR2 ANQGSEA, per germline. CDR3 size: 15 residues. Trimming took 4 bases from V and 0 from J, leaving 13 bases between them. DNA of the CDR3: TGCAGCGTTGTCCCCGACGGACTAGCCAAAAACATTCAGTACTTC. Amino acids: CSVVPDGLAKNIQYF.

This sequence joins TRBV5-4 and TRBJ2-6; TRBD1 matches 10 bases. Germline trimming cut 7 bases from V and 2 bases from J; bases unmatched to any gene: 9. CDR3 length: 17 amino acids. Germline V gives CDR1 SGHNT, CDR2 YYREEE (reference sequence). The CDR3: CASRDRGGITGANVLTF. The CDR3, as DNA: TGTGCCAGCCGGGACAGGGGAGGTATTACTGGGGCCAACGTCCTGACTTTC.

About this clone itself: A read error is likely, as this CDR3 ends without the conserved phenylalanine or tryptophan. The V and J genes are TRBV7-9 and TRBJ2-7; 7 nucleotides line up with TRBD1. The CDR3 length is 15 residues. CDR1 and CDR2 from the germline V gene are SEHNR and FQNEAQ (reference sequence). V dropped 7 bases and J dropped 6; count of bases not matched to a gene: 15. The CDR3 bases are TGTGCCAGCACCGCGAGCGTGACAGGGAACGGCGAGCAGTACTCC. Translation: CASTASVTGNGEQYS.

The genes are TRBV6-6 and TRBJ1-1; D might be TRBD1 (5 bases). The CDR3 totals 15 residues. CDR1 MNHNY and CDR2 SVGAGI come from the germline V gene (reference sequence). V was shortened by 5 bases and J by 1 base, with 14 bases between the two germline ends. The chain's CDR3 is CASSGLQEPNTEAFF. CDR3 nucleotides: TGTGCCAGCAGTGGGCTACAGGAACCGAACACTGAAGCTTTCTTT.

The genes are TRBV5-4 and TRBJ2-7, with 9 bases aligning to TRBD1. The length of the CDR3 is 14 residues. Per germline, CDR1 SGHNT and CDR2 YYREEE (reference sequence). The J segment lost 4 bases and the V segment lost 4 bases, leaving 6 bases of the junction unmatched. CDR3 region: CASSLTGQGYEQYF. The CDR3 nucleotides read TGTGCCAGCAGCCTCACGGGACAGGGTTACGAGCAGTACTTC. The entire variable domain, with the rest obtained from reference TRBV5-4 and TRBJ2-7, is as follows: ETGVTQSPTHLIKTRGQQVTLRCSSQSGHNTVSWYQQALGQGPQFIFQYYREEENGRGNFPPRFSGLQFPNYSSELNVNALELDDSALYLCASSLTGQGYEQYFGPGTRLTVT.

The chain has TRBV21-1 and TRBJ2-7; the D call TRBD1 from the table was never checked on the DNA. TRBV21-1 is a pseudogene segment. The CDR3 is 18 amino acids. The CDR3 bases are TGTGCCAGCAACCCCCGGGACACCGACAAAGCGCAATCCTACGAGCAGTACTTC. Translating gives CASNPRDTDKAQSYEQYF.